Sequencing of this T cell receptor beta chain was carried out in a study of immune cell composition in non-small cell lung cancer. Looking at the study overall: Lung adenocarcinoma or squamous carcinoma made up most tumours. Study conclusions and caveats: 60% to 75% of squamous and 30% to 35% of adenocarcinoma cases had tumour-associated clones >0.5%. Lung adenocarcinomas had lower top 10 clone scores and clonality than squamous tumours.

The germline V gene has CDR1 MDHEN and CDR2 SYDVKM. V lost 8 bases and J lost 6; bases outside the gene matches: 10. CDR3 length equals 13 residues. A word on this clone: Its antigen is undetermined.

Assay: immunoSEQ multiplex PCR; the TCRdb copy retains only in-frame clones and omits some. The sample lists under 9,000 clones, around 75% occurring once. This receptor was obtained from a human donor with non-small cell lung cancer. Input material: lung tumor tissue. This sequence joins TRBV28 and TRBJ2-7; 7 bases agree with TRBD2. In nucleotides, the CDR3 is TGTGCCAGCCGGTCGGGGGGAGAGGGCGAGCAGTACTTC. Translating gives CASRSGGEGEQYF.